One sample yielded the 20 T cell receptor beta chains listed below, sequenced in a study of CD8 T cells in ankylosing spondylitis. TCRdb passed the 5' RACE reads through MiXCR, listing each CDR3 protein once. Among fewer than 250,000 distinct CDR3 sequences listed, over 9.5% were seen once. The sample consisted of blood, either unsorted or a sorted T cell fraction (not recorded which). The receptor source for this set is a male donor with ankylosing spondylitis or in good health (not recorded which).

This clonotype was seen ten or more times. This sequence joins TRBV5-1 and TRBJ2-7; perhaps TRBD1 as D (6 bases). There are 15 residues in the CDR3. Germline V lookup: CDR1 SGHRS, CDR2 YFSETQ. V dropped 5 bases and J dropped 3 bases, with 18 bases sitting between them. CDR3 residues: CASRLRTAGNYEQYF. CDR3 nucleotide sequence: TGCGCCAGCAGGCTACGGACAGCTGGGAACTACGAGCAGTACTTC.

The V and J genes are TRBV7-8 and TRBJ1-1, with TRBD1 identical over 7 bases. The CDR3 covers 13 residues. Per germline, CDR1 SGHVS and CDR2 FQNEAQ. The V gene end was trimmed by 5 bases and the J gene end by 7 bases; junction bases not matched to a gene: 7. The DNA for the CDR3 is TGTGCCAGCAGCCCATCCAGGACAGGTGAAGCTTTCTTT. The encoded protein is CASSPSRTGEAFF.

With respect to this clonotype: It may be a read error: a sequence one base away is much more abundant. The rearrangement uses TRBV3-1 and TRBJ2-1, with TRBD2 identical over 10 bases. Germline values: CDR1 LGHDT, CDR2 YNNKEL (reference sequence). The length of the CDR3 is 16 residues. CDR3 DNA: TGTGCCACCAGCCTCAGACTAGCGGGCAGGAACAATGAGCAGTTCTTC. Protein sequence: CATSLRLAGRNNEQFF.

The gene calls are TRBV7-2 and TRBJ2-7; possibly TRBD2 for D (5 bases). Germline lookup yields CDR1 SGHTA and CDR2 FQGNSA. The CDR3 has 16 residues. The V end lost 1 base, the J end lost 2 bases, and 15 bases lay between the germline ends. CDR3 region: CASSLVRPSNTYEQYF. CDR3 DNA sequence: TGTGCCAGCAGCTTAGTTAGGCCTAGCAATACCTACGAGCAGTACTTC.

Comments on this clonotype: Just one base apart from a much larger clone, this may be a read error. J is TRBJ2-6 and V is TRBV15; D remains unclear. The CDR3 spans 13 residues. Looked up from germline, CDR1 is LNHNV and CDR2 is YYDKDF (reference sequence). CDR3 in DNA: TGTGCCATCCGGACCACTGGGACCAACGTCCTGACTTTC. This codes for CAIRTTGTNVLTF. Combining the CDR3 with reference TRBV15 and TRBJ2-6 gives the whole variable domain DAMVIQNPRYQVTQFGKPVTLSCSQTLNHNVMYWYQQKSSQAPKLLFHYYDKDFNNEADTPDNFQSRRPNTSFCFLDIRSPGLGDTAMYLCAIRTTGTNVLTFGAGSRLTVL.

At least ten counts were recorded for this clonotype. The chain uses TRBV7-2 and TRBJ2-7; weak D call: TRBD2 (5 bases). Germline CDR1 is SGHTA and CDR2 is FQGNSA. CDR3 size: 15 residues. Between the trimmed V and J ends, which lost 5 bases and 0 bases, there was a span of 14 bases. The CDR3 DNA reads TGTGCCAGCAGCCTGGAGGACTTATCCTCCTACGAGCAGTACTTC. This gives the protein CASSLEDLSSYEQYF.

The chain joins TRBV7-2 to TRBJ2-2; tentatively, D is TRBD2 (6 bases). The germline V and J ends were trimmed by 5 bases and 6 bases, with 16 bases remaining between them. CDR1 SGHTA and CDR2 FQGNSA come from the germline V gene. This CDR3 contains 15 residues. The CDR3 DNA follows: TGTGCCAGCAGCAAAGCGGCTAGCGTTCCCGGGGAGCTGTTTTTT. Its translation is CASSKAASVPGELFF.

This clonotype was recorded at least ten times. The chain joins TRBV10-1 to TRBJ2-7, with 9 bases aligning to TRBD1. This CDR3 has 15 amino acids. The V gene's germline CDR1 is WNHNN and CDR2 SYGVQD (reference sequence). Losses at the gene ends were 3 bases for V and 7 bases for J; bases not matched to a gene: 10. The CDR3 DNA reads TGCGCCAGCAGTGATTATGGGACAGGGATGAGGGAGCAGTACTTC. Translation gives CASSDYGTGMREQYF.

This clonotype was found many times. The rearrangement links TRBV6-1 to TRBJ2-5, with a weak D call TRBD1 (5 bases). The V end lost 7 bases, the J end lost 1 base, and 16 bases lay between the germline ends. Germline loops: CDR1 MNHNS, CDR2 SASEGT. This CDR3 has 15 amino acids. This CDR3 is CASTRAPSLQETQYF. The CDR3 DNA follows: TGTGCCAGCACCAGGGCCCCCAGTCTCCAAGAGACCCAGTACTTC.

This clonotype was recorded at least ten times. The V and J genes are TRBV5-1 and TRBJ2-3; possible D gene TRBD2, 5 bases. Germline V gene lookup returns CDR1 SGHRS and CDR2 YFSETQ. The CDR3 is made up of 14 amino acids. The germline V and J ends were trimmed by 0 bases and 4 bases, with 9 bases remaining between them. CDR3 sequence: CASSLGRSSDTQYF. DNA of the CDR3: TGCGCCAGCAGCTTGGGGAGGAGTTCAGATACGCAGTATTTT.

CDR3 bases: TGCGCCAGCAGTGATCCAGGGGGGAACTATGGCTACACCTTC. Residues: CASSDPGGNYGYTF. The rearrangement uses TRBV10-2 and TRBJ1-2, with 7 nucleotides matching TRBD1. The CDR3 extends over 14 amino acids. Losses at the gene ends were 3 bases for V and 2 bases for J; bases not matched to a gene: 3. In germline, CDR1 is WSHSY, CDR2 SAAADI.

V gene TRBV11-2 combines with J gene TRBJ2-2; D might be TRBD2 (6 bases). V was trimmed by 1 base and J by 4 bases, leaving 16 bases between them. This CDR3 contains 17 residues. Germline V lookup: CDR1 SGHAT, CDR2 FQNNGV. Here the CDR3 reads CASSLGDGSMVTGELFF. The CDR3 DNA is TGTGCCAGCAGCTTAGGGGACGGGAGCATGGTCACCGGGGAGCTGTTTTTT.

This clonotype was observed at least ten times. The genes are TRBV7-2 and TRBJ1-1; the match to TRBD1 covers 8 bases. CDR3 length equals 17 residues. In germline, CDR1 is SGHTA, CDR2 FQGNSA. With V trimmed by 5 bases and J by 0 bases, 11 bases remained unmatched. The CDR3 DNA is TGTGCCAGCAGCCCCCGACCAGGGACAGGAGTGAACACTGAAGCTTTCTTT. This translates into CASSPRPGTGVNTEAFF.

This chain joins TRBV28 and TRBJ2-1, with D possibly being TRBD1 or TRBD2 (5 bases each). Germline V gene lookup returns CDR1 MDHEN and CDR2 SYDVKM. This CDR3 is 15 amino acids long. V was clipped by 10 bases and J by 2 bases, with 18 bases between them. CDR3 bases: TGTGCCATGAGCCCTGGACTGGGGGCCTACAATGAGCAGTTCTTC. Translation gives CAMSPGLGAYNEQFF.

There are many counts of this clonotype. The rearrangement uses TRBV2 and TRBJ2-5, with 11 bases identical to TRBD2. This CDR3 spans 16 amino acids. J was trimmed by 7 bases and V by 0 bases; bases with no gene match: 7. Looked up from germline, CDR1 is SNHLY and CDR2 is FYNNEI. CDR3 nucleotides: TGTGCCAGCAGTGAAGCACGGACTAGCGGGCCGCGGACCCAGTACTTC. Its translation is CASSEARTSGPRTQYF.

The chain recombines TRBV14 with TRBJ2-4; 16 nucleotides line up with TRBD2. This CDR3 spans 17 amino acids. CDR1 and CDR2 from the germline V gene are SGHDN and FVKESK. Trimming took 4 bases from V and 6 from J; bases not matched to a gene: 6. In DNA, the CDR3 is TGTGCCAGCAGCCCGGGACTAGCGGGAGGGCCTGGAAACATTCAGTACTTC. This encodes CASSPGLAGGPGNIQYF.

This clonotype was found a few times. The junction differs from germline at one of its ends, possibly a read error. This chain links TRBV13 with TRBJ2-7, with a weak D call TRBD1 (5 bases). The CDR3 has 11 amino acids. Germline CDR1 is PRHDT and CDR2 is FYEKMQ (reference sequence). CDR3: CASSRKGLLTF. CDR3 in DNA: TGTGCCAGCAGCCGGAAGGGGTTGCTTACCTTC.

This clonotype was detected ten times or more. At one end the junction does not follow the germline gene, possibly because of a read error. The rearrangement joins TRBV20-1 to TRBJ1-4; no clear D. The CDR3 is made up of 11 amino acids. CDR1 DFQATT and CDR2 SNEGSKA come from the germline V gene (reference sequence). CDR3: CSARDNGIPSF. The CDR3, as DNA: TGCAGTGCTAGAGATAATGGAATCCCGAGTTTT.

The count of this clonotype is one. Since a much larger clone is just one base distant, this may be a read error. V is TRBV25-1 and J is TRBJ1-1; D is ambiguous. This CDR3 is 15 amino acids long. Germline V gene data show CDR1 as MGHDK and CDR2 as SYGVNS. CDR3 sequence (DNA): TGTACCAGCAGTTCCTTCGGCAGAATAAACACTGAAGCTTTCTTT. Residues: CTSSSFGRINTEAFF.

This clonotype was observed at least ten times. Here the CDR3 reads CASSPKAAGQGTTNEKLFF. The CDR3 coding sequence is TGTGCCAGCAGCCCCAAAGCGGCGGGACAGGGAACAACTAATGAAAAACTGTTTTTT. The chain links TRBV7-8 to TRBJ1-4, with 9 nucleotides matching TRBD1. V lost 5 bases to trimming and J lost 0 bases; unmatched junction nucleotides: 13. The CDR3 runs 19 residues. Germline CDR1 and CDR2: SGHVS and FQNEAQ.